The rows below give T cell receptor beta chains drawn from one sample of a study of cytomegalovirus exposure and HLA in healthy donors. TCRdb's copy holds only in-frame clones and misses some; the assay was immunoSEQ multiplex PCR. The table records around 120,000 clones, around 74% of them present only once. The source material was PBMCs. Every receptor here comes from a woman aged 18-29 years in good health and CMV-seronegative. Both conserved end residues are trimmed from each CDR3. Size tells how often a clone was seen (once, few, many) or the class of an expanded clone, and some rows leave it out.

-,TRBV28,ASTLGLNTEAF
few,TRBV2,ASSELGQGTEAF
-,TRBV7-8,ASSLGATGAQETQY
once,TRBV4-2,ASSHSGQSNSPLH
-,TRBV14,ASSTGLLAGGQETQY
-,TRBV10-1,ASSVRAVPPLSNYGYT
-,TRBV6-1,ASSEAPGILREKLF
-,TRBV5-1,ASSLASEGPPTDTQY
-,TRBV4-2,ASSQSPAASLSSYEQY
-,TRBV2,ASRGTSGGPTSGTDTQY
-,TRBV7-9,ASSPGLQGNNEQF
-,TRBV6-6,ATLPGLSKSNQPQH
-,TRBV10-3,AIRMDRTNTEAF
-,TRBV6-1,ASSHRGPGQPQH
-,TRBV10-2,ASSAQLNSGNTIY
-,TRBV7-2,ASSSGFGYT